Listed below are T cell receptor beta chains from one sample, sequenced in a study of blood T cells in healthy people across ages. TCRdb reanalysed the 5' RACE reads using MiXCR and keeps one entry per CDR3 protein. The table shows 1.5 million to 2 million distinct CDR3 sequences, with 28% occurring only once. The specimen was blood. These receptors all stem from a woman aged 25 to 39 in good health. The CDR3 runs from the conserved cysteine through the conserved F or W. Fields, in order: J gene, V gene, CDR3 protein.

J: TRBJ2-7
V: TRBV30
CDR3: CAWRSRNRGYEQYF

J: TRBJ1-5
V: TRBV20-1
CDR3: CSARDGGGAGNQPQHF

J: TRBJ2-1
V: TRBV29-1
CDR3: CSVATGAGSYNEQFF

J: TRBJ2-5
V: TRBV10-3
CDR3: CATSPRSERETQYF

J: TRBJ1-1
V: TRBV6-6
CDR3: CASSRNRGSSNTEAFF

J: TRBJ2-1
V: TRBV4-1
CDR3: CASSQESAEPSYNEQFF

J: TRBJ1-5
V: TRBV18
CDR3: CASSPGENQPQHF

J: TRBJ2-3
V: TRBV29-1
CDR3: CSVGLLQGADTQYF

J: TRBJ2-3
V: TRBV20-1
CDR3: CSARPLAGASDTQYF

J: TRBJ1-1
V: TRBV7-2
CDR3: CASSSQNSNTEAFF

J: TRBJ2-1
V: TRBV11-3
CDR3: CASSLVVGANEQFF

J: TRBJ2-2
V: TRBV7-6
CDR3: CASSSQHRIDTGELFF

J: TRBJ2-2
V: TRBV4-2
CDR3: CASSQESSGANTGELFF

J: TRBJ2-2
V: TRBV7-2
CDR3: CASSLAGGPGSGELFF

J: TRBJ1-2
V: TRBV7-2
CDR3: CASSSYFRDGYTF

J: TRBJ2-1
V: TRBV9
CDR3: CASSVGTGIGEQFF

J: TRBJ2-5
V: TRBV4-2
CDR3: CASSQEHYQETQYF

J: TRBJ2-1
V: TRBV7-9
CDR3: CASSLVRQRDEQFF

J: TRBJ1-6
V: TRBV7-2
CDR3: CASSFREPNSPLHF

J: TRBJ1-1
V: TRBV6-6
CDR3: CASSPVAVNTEAFF

J: TRBJ1-1
V: TRBV7-9
CDR3: CASSLLQGLATEAFF

J: TRBJ2-1
V: TRBV29-1
CDR3: CSVGKARYNEQFF

J: TRBJ2-2
V: TRBV10-2
CDR3: CASSAGGELFF

J: TRBJ2-7
V: TRBV20-1
CDR3: CSARRPFESYEQYF

J: TRBJ2-3
V: TRBV7-9
CDR3: CASSPQSPRTDTQYF

J: TRBJ2-2
V: TRBV27
CDR3: CASGNTGLLGAGELFF

J: TRBJ2-3
V: TRBV20-1
CDR3: CSAREHRGEDTQYF